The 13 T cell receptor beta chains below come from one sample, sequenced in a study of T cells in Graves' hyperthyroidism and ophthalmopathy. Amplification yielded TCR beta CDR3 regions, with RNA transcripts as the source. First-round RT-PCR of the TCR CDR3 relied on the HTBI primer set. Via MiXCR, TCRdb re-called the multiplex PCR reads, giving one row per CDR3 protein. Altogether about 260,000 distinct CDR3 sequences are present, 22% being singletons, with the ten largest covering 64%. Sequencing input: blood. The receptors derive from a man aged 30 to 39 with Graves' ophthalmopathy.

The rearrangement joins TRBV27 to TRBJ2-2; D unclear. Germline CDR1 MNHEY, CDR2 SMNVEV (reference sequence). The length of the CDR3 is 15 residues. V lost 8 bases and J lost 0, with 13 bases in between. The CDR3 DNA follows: TGTGCCAGCTCCAAAACCGGACCGAACACCGGGGAGCTGTTTTTT. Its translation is CASSKTGPNTGELFF.

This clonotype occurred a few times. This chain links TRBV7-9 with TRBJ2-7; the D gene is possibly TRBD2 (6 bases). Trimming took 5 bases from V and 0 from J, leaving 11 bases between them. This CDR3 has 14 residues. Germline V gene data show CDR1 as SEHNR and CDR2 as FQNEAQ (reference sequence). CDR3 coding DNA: TGTGCCAGCAGCCGTAGCGGAAGCTCCTACGAGCAGTACTTC. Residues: CASSRSGSSYEQYF.

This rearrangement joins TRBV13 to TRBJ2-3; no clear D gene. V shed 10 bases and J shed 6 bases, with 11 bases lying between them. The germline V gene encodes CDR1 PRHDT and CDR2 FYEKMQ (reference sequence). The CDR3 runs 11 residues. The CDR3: CATLMGDTQYF. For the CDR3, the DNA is TGTGCCACCCTTATGGGGGATACGCAGTATTTT.

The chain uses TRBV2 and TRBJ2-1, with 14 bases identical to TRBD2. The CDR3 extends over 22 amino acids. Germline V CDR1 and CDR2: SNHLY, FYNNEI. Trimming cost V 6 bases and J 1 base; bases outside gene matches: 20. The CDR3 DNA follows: TGTGCCAGCAGCGTCACGAGGGGCCAGACTAGCGGGAGGGCCCGTTCCTACAATGAGCAGTTCTTC. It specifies CASSVTRGQTSGRARSYNEQFF. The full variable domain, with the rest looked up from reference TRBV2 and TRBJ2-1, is EPEVTQTPSHQVTQMGQEVILRCVPISNHLYFYWYRQILGQKVEFLVSFYNNEISEKSEIFDDQFSVERPDGSNFTLKIRSTKLEDSAMYFCASSVTRGQTSGRARSYNEQFFGPGTRLTVL.

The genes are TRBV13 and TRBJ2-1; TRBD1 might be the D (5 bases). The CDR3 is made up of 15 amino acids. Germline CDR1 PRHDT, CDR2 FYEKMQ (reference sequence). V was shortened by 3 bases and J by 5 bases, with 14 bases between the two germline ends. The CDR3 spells CASSLAQGRNNEQFF. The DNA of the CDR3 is TGTGCCAGCAGCTTGGCGCAGGGCCGTAACAATGAGCAGTTCTTC.

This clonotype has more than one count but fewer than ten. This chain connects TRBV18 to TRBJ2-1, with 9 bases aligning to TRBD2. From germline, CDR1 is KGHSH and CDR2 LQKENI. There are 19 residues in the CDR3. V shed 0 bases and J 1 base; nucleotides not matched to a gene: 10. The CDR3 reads CASSPPHWVSGRSYNEQFF. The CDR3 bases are TGTGCCAGCTCACCACCCCATTGGGTGAGCGGGAGGTCCTACAATGAGCAGTTCTTC.

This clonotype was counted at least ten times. In DNA form, the CDR3 reads TGTGCCAGCAGCGTTTTCCGGACGGTTTTAGGGGTGAACACTGAAGCTTTCTTT. This codes for CASSVFRTVLGVNTEAFF. J is TRBJ1-1 and V is TRBV11-1; TRBD1 is a possible D gene (5 bases). This CDR3 spans 18 amino acids. The V gene's germline CDR1 is SGHAT and CDR2 FQDESV (reference sequence). Trimming removed 5 bases at V and 0 bases at J, with 22 bases between.

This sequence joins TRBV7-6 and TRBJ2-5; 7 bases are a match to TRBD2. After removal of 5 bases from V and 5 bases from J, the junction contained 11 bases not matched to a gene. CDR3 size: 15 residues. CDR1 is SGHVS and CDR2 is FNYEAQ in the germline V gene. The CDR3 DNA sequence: TGTGCCAGCAGCCCCGCCGGCGGGAGTGTTGAGACCCAGTACTTC. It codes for CASSPAGGSVETQYF.

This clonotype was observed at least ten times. CDR3 loop: CASGPLGSYEQYF. For the CDR3, the DNA is TGCGCCAGCGGTCCCCTGGGAAGCTACGAGCAGTACTTC. This rearrangement joins TRBV5-1 to TRBJ2-7; no definite D call. V was shortened by 7 bases and J by 3 bases, with 14 bases between the two germline ends. The CDR3 has 13 residues. Germline V gene lookup returns CDR1 SGHRS and CDR2 YFSETQ.

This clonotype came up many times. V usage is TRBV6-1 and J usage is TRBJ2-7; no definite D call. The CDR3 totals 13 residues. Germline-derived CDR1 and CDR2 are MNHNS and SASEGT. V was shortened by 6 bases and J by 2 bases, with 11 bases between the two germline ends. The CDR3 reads CASRREPTYEQYF. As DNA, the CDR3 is TGTGCCAGCAGGAGAGAACCGACCTACGAGCAGTACTTC.

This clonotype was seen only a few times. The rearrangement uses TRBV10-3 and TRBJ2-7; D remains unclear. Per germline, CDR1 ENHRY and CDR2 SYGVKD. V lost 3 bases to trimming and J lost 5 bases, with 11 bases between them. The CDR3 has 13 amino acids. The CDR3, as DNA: TGTGCCATCAGTGAATCTGGTGCCCACGAGCAGTACTTC. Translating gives CAISESGAHEQYF.

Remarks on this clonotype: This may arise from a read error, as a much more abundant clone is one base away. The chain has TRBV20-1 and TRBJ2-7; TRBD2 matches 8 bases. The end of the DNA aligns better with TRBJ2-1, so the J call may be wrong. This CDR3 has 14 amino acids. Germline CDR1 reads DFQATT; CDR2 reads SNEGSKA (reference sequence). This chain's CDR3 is CSAEGGLGLYEQFF. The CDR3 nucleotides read TGCAGTGCTGAGGGGGGACTAGGACTATACGAGCAGTTCTTC.

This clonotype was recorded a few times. This CDR3 is CASYVKGTEAFF. The CDR3 DNA is TGCGCCAGCTACGTTAAGGGCACTGAAGCTTTCTTT. The rearrangement uses TRBV10-1 and TRBJ1-1; D ambiguous. The V gene lost 8 bases and the J gene lost 4 bases, with 11 bases spanning the gap. Germline CDR1 WNHNN, CDR2 SYGVQD (reference sequence). This CDR3 contains 12 residues.